This TCR beta chain was sequenced in a study of lymphopenia after photon versus proton radiotherapy. The repertoire was sequenced with immunoSEQ multiplex PCR; TCRdb's copy has only in-frame clones and lacks some. This sample has 65,000 to 85,000 clones, with around 93% found just once. The clonotype was recovered from a middle-aged woman with cholangiocarcinoma. This specimen was peripheral blood, taken from a patient treated with photon-based radiotherapy.

As DNA, the CDR3 is TGTGCCAGGTCAAAGGGACAGGGTCTTCCCTATGGCTACACCTTC. Translated: CARSKGQGLPYGYTF. J is TRBJ1-2 and V is TRBV2; the match to TRBD1 covers 9 bases. Losses at the gene ends were 9 bases for V and 4 bases for J; bases not matched to a gene: 12. The V gene's germline CDR1 is SNHLY and CDR2 FYNNEI. The CDR3 consists of 15 residues.